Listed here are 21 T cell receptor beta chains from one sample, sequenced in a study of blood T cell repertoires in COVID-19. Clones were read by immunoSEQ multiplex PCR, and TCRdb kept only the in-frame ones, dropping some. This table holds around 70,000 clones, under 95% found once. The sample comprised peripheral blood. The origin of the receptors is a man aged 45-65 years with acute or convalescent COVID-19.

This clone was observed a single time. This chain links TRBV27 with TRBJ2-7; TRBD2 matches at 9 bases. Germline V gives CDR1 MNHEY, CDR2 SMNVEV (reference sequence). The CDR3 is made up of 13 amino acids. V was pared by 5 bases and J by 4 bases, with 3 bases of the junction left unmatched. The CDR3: CASSLTSGYEQYF. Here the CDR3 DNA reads TGTGCCAGCAGTCTGACTAGCGGTTACGAGCAGTACTTC.

The CDR3 sequence is CASSQDLGTSDTDTQYF. DNA for the CDR3: TGCGCCAGCAGCCAAGATCTCGGGACTAGCGATACAGATACGCAGTATTTT. This chain links TRBV4-3 with TRBJ2-3; 10 positions match TRBD2. Germline CDR1 reads LGHNA; CDR2 reads YSLEER. The CDR3 is 17 residues long. Losses at the gene ends were 0 bases for V and 3 bases for J; bases not matched to a gene: 6.

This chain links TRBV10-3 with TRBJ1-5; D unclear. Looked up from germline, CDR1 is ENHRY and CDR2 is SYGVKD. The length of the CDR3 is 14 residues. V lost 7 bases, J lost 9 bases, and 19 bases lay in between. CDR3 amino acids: CAIIDPQEAGPQHF. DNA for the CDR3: TGTGCCATCATAGACCCTCAGGAGGCTGGGCCCCAGCATTTT.

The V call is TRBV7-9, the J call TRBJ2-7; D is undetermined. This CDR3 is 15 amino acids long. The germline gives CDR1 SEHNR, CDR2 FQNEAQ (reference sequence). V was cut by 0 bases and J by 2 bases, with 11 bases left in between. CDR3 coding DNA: TGTGCCAGCAGCTTAGCCTCCCTTACTACCTACGAGCAGTACTTC. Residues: CASSLASLTTYEQYF.

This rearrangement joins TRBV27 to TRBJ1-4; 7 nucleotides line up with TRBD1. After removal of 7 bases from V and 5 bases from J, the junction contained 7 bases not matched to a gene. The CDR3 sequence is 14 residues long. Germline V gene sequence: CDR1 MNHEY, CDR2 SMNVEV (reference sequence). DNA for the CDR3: TGTGCCAGCACCAAACAGGGGTCCAATGAAAAACTGTTTTTT. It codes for CASTKQGSNEKLFF.

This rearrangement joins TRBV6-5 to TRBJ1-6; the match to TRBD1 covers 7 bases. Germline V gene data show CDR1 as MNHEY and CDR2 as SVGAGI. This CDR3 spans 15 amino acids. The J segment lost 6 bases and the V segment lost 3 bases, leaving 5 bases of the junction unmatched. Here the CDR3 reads CASSYAGGGNSPLHF. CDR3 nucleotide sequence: TGTGCCAGCAGTTATGCAGGGGGAGGTAATTCACCCCTCCACTTT.

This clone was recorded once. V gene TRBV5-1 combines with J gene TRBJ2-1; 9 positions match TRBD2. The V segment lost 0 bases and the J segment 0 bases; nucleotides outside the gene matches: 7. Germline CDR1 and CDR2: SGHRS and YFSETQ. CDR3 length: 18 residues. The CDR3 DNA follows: TGCGCCAGCAGCTTGGGCCTAGCGGGGCCCTTCTCCTACAATGAGCAGTTCTTC. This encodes CASSLGLAGPFSYNEQFF.

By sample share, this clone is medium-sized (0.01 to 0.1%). The CDR3: CASTPGTGEVGEQYF. The DNA for the CDR3 is TGTGCCAGCACCCCGGGGACGGGAGAAGTCGGCGAGCAGTACTTC. The chain is built from TRBV27 and TRBJ2-7; tentatively, D is TRBD2 (6 bases). V shed 7 bases and J shed 6 bases, with 22 bases lying between them. The germline V gene has CDR1 MNHEY and CDR2 SMNVEV (reference sequence). The CDR3 has 15 residues.

The CDR3 nucleotides are TGTGCCATCAGTGAGTCCCAAACAATTTCGAATGGCTACACCTTC. Its translation: CAISESQTISNGYTF. The chain is built from TRBV10-3 and TRBJ1-2; no firm D call. The CDR3 runs to 15 residues. The germline gives CDR1 ENHRY, CDR2 SYGVKD. Trimming took off 0 bases at V and 6 bases at J, with 14 bases between the two ends.

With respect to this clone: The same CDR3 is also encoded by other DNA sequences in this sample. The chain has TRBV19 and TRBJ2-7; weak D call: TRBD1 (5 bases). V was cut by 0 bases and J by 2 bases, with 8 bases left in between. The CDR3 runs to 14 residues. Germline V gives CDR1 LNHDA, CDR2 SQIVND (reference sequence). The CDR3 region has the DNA TGTGCCAGTAGTATAGATCCAGGGCCCTACGAGCAGTACTTC. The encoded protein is CASSIDPGPYEQYF.

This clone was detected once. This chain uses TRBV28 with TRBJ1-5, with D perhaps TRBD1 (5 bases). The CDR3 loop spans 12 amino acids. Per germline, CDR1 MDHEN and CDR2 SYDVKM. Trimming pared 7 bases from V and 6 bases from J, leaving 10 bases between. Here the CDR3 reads CASTFRVQPQHF. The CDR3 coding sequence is TGTGCCAGCACCTTCAGGGTTCAGCCCCAGCATTTT.

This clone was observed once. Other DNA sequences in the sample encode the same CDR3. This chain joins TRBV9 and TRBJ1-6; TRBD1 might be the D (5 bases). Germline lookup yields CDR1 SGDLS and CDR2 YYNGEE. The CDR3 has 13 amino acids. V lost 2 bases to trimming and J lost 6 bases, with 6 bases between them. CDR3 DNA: TGTGCCAGCAGCGTTGACAGTAATTCACCCCTCCACTTT. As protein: CASSVDSNSPLHF.

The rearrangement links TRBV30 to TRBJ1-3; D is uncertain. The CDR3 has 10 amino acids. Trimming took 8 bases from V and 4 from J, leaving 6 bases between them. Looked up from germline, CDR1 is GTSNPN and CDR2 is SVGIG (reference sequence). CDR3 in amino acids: CATRGNTIYF. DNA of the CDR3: TGTGCCACCAGAGGAAACACCATATATTTT.

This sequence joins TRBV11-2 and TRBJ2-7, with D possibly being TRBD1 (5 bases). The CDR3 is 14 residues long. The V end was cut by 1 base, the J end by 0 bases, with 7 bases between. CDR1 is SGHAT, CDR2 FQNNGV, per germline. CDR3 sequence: CASSLAQDSYEQYF. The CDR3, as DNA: TGTGCCAGCAGCTTAGCACAGGACTCCTACGAGCAGTACTTC.

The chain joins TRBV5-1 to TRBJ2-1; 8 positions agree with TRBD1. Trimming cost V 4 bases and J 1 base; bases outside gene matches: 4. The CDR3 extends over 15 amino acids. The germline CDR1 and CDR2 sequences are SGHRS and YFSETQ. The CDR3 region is CASSNTGGSYNEQFF. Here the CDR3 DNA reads TGCGCCAGCAGCAATACAGGGGGGTCCTACAATGAGCAGTTCTTC.

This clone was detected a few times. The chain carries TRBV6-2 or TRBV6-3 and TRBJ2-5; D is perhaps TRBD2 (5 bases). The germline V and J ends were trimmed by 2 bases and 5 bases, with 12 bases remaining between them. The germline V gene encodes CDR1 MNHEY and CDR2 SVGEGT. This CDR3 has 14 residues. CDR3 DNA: TGTGCCAGCAGTTACCGAGGGCTAGATGAGACCCAGTACTTC. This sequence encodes CASSYRGLDETQYF.

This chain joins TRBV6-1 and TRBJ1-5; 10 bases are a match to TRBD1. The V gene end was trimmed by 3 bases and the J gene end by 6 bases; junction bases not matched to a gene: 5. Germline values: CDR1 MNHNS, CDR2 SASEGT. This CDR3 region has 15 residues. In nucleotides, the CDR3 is TGTGCCAGCAGTGATACAGGACAGGGGGTTCAGCCCCAGCATTTT. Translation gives CASSDTGQGVQPQHF.

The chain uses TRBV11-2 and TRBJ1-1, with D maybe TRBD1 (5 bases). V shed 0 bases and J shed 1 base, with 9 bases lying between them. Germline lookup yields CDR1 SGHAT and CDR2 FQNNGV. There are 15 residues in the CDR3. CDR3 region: CASSLDTGGNTEAFF. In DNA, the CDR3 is TGTGCCAGCAGCTTAGATACAGGCGGGAACACTGAAGCTTTCTTT.

The CDR3 here is CASSQARTSTNEQFF. Here the CDR3 DNA reads TGTGCCAGCAGCCAGGCCCGGACTAGCACCAATGAGCAGTTCTTC. The chain has TRBV3-1 (or the pseudogene TRBV3-2) and TRBJ2-1, with 8 bases identical to TRBD2. This CDR3 comprises 15 residues. Germline lookup yields CDR1 LGHDT and CDR2 YNNKEL (reference sequence). The J segment lost 6 bases and the V segment lost 3 bases, leaving 7 bases of the junction unmatched.

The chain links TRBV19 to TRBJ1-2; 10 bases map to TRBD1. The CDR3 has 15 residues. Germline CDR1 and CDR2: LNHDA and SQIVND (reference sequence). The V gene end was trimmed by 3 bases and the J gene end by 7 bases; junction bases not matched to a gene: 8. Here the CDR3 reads CASSIPGTGVGGYTF. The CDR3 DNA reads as TGTGCCAGTAGTATTCCCGGGACAGGGGTAGGTGGCTACACCTTC.

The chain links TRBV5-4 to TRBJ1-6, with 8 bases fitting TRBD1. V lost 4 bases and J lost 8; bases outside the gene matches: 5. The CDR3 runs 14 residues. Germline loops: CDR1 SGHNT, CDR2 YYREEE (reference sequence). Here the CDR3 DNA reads TGTGCCAGCAGCCCCGGACAGGGAGATTCACCCCTCCACTTT. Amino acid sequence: CASSPGQGDSPLHF.